The following is a T cell receptor (beta chain) sequence with its context. The antigen remains undetermined. Sequencing used immunoSEQ multiplex PCR; TCRdb keeps in-frame clones, though not all of them. Altogether fewer than 7,000 clones are present, 60% to 80% being singletons, with the ten largest covering more than 10%. There are 14 residues in the CDR3. The data are from a study of immune evolution from preneoplasia to lung adenocarcinoma. Study conclusions and caveats: Later-stage lesions appeared to have more T cells, more diversity, less clonality. Top clone share appeared to fall from AAH through AIS, MIA, adenocarcinoma.

Macro-dissection enriched premalignant or tumor cells before nucleic acid extraction. This receptor was taken from a person aged 65-85 years with lung adenocarcinoma. The sequenced sample consisted of FFPE minimally invasive lung adenocarcinoma tissue. The chain links TRBV12-2 to TRBJ2-7; the table's D gene call, TRBD1, was not cross checked with the DNA. TRBV12-2 is marked as a pseudogene. The CDR3 bases are TGTGCAAGTCGCCGAATACAGTGCTCCTACGAGCAGTACTTC. Protein: CASRRIQCSYEQYF.